The rows below give T cell receptor beta chains drawn from one sample of a study of blood T cell repertoires in COVID-19. Only in-frame clones appear in the TCRdb table, and some are missing; sequencing was by immunoSEQ multiplex PCR. The sample has 330,000 or so clones, 80% to 90% seen once. What was sequenced was PBMCs or T cells enriched from blood (not recorded which). The receptors come from a young man who had recovered from COVID-19. CDR3s include the opening cysteine and the closing phenylalanine or tryptophan. The D gene is left open where the match is weak. Clone sizes are given selectively: once, few, many, or a class where the clone is expanded.

abundance: .; d_gene: .; j_gene: TRBJ1-2; v_gene: TRBV23-1; CDR3aa: CASSQIKRFQEDYTF; CDR3nt: TGCGCCAGCAGTCAAATAAAACGATTTCAGGAGGACTACACCTTC
abundance: once; d_gene: .; j_gene: TRBJ2-3; v_gene: TRBV12-2; CDR3aa: CASRLERAGSTDTQYF; CDR3nt: TGTGCAAGTCGCTTAGAGAGGGCGGGAAGCACAGATACGCAGTATTTT
abundance: .; d_gene: .; j_gene: TRBJ2-2; v_gene: TRBV11-2; CDR3aa: CASSSTANTGELFF; CDR3nt: TGTGCCAGCAGCTCCACAGCGAACACCGGGGAGCTGTTTTTT
abundance: .; d_gene: .; j_gene: TRBJ1-2; v_gene: TRBV29-1; CDR3aa: CSAVGVNGYTF; CDR3nt: TGCAGCGCCGTGGGAGTGAATGGCTACACCTTC
abundance: .; d_gene: TRBD1; j_gene: TRBJ1-5; v_gene: TRBV6-4; CDR3aa: CASSRTGGEPQHF; CDR3nt: TGTGCCAGCAGCCGGACAGGGGGTGAGCCCCAGCATTTT
abundance: .; d_gene: .; j_gene: TRBJ1-3; v_gene: TRBV2; CDR3aa: CASSEARRSTIYF; CDR3nt: TGTGCCAGCAGTGAAGCGCGTAGGAGCACCATATATTTT
abundance: .; d_gene: TRBD1; j_gene: TRBJ2-2; v_gene: TRBV24-1; CDR3aa: CATSDLGTANTGELFF; CDR3nt: TGTGCCACCAGTGATTTGGGGACAGCGAACACCGGGGAGCTGTTTTTT
abundance: .; d_gene: .; j_gene: TRBJ1-5; v_gene: TRBV6-4; CDR3aa: CASWRGGPQHF; CDR3nt: TGTGCCAGCTGGAGGGGGGGGCCCCAGCATTTT
abundance: .; d_gene: .; j_gene: TRBJ1-6; v_gene: TRBV5-1; CDR3aa: CASSFGGISYSPLHF; CDR3nt: TGCGCCAGCAGCTTTGGGGGGATCAGTTATTCACCCCTCCACTTT
abundance: .; d_gene: TRBD1; j_gene: TRBJ1-2; v_gene: TRBV7-9; CDR3aa: CASSLTTGANYGYTF; CDR3nt: TGTGCCAGCAGCCTAACGACAGGGGCAAACTATGGCTACACCTTC
abundance: .; d_gene: .; j_gene: TRBJ1-2; v_gene: TRBV27; CDR3aa: CASDRFLSYGYTF; CDR3nt: TGTGCCAGCGACAGGTTCCTAAGCTATGGCTACACCTTC
abundance: .; d_gene: .; j_gene: TRBJ1-4; v_gene: TRBV7-9; CDR3aa: CASSPTPPGKDEKLFF; CDR3nt: TGTGCCAGCAGCCCAACCCCCCCAGGAAAAGATGAAAAACTGTTTTTT
abundance: .; d_gene: .; j_gene: TRBJ2-7; v_gene: TRBV7-9; CDR3aa: CASSLAILPYEQYF; CDR3nt: TGTGCCAGCAGCTTAGCAATCCTACCCTACGAGCAGTACTTC
abundance: .; d_gene: .; j_gene: TRBJ2-7; v_gene: TRBV29-1; CDR3aa: CSVELEVHEQYF; CDR3nt: TGCAGCGTTGAATTAGAAGTCCACGAGCAGTACTTC
abundance: .; d_gene: TRBD2; j_gene: TRBJ2-1; v_gene: TRBV6-6; CDR3aa: CASSSPSGAEINEQFF; CDR3nt: TGTGCCAGCAGCTCCCCTAGCGGGGCAGAAATCAATGAGCAGTTCTTC
abundance: .; d_gene: TRBD1; j_gene: TRBJ1-5; v_gene: TRBV19; CDR3aa: CASSDRGSQPQHF; CDR3nt: TGTGCCAGTAGTGACAGGGGCTCTCAGCCCCAGCATTTT
abundance: .; d_gene: .; j_gene: TRBJ2-7; v_gene: TRBV6-5; CDR3aa: CASTLHSSYEQYF; CDR3nt: TGTGCCAGCACCCTGCACAGCTCCTACGAGCAGTACTTC
abundance: .; d_gene: .; j_gene: TRBJ1-2; v_gene: TRBV21-1; CDR3aa: CASSKDRLGASYGYTF; CDR3nt: TGTGCCAGCAGCAAAGATCGTCTTGGAGCTTCCTATGGCTACACCTTC
abundance: .; d_gene: .; j_gene: TRBJ1-1; v_gene: TRBV29-1; CDR3aa: CSGDTDGNTEAFF; CDR3nt: TGCAGCGGGGACACGGACGGTAACACTGAAGCTTTCTTT
abundance: .; d_gene: .; j_gene: TRBJ1-5; v_gene: TRBV18; CDR3aa: CASSPGAQLNQPQHF; CDR3nt: TGTGCCAGCTCACCAGGGGCCCAGCTTAATCAGCCCCAGCATTTT
abundance: .; d_gene: .; j_gene: TRBJ2-7; v_gene: TRBV27; CDR3aa: CASSSERFEQYF; CDR3nt: TGTGCCAGCAGTTCCGAGAGGTTCGAGCAGTACTTC
abundance: .; d_gene: .; j_gene: TRBJ1-2; v_gene: TRBV5-1; CDR3aa: CASSLYAAQTNGYTF; CDR3nt: TGCGCCAGCAGCTTATATGCCGCCCAAACTAATGGCTACACCTTC
abundance: few; d_gene: TRBD2; j_gene: TRBJ2-3; v_gene: TRBV7-8; CDR3aa: CASSSLGLAGGPDTQYF; CDR3nt: TGTGCCAGCAGCTCCTTGGGTCTAGCGGGGGGCCCAGATACGCAGTATTTT
abundance: .; d_gene: .; j_gene: TRBJ1-6; v_gene: TRBV4-1; CDR3aa: CASSQDSRSPLHF; CDR3nt: TGCGCCAGCAGCCAAGATAGCCGTTCACCCCTCCACTTT
abundance: .; d_gene: TRBD2; j_gene: TRBJ2-3; v_gene: TRBV13; CDR3aa: CASSPSPGGTRTDTQYF; CDR3nt: TGTGCCAGCAGCCCCAGCCCCGGGGGGACCCGCACAGATACGCAGTATTTT
abundance: .; d_gene: TRBD1; j_gene: TRBJ1-2; v_gene: TRBV3-1/TRBV3-2; CDR3aa: CASSPRTGSNYGYTF; CDR3nt: TGTGCCAGCAGCCCCCGGACAGGATCTAACTATGGCTACACCTTC
abundance: .; d_gene: .; j_gene: TRBJ2-1; v_gene: TRBV28; CDR3aa: CASSANINEQFF; CDR3nt: TGTGCCAGCAGTGCCAACATCAATGAGCAGTTCTTC